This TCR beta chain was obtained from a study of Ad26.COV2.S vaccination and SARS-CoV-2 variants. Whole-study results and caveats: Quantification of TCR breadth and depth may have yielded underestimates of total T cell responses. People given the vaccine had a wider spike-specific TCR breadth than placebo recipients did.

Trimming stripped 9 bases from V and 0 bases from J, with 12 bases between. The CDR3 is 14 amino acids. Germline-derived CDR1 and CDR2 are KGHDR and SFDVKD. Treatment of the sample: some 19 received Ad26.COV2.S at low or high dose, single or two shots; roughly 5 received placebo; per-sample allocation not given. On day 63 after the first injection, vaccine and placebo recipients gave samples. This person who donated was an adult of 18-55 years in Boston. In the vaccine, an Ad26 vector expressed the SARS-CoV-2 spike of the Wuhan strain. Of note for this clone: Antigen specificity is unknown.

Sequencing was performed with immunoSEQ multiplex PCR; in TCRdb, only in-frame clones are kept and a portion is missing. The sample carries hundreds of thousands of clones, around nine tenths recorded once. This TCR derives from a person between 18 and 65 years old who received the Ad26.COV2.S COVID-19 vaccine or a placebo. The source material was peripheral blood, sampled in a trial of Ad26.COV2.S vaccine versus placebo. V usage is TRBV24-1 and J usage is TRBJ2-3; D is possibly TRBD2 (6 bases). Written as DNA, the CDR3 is TGTGCCACCCGTCCGGGACTTAGCACAGATACGCAGTATTTT. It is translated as CATRPGLSTDTQYF.